Presented here are 27 T cell receptor beta chains from one specimen sequenced in a study of cytomegalovirus exposure and HLA in healthy donors. The PCR made use of 60 Vbeta and 13 Jbeta primers. Here immunoSEQ multiplex PCR was the method, and the copy in TCRdb shows in-frame clones only, minus some. The sample shows around 150,000 clones, approximately 82% of them seen only once. Sequenced material: PBMCs. Every receptor here comes from a man between 18 and 29 years old in good health and CMV-seropositive.

The chain is built from TRBV19 and TRBJ2-1; TRBD2 agrees at 9 bases. V lost 5 bases, J lost 0 bases, and 8 bases stayed unmatched. CDR1 is LNHDA and CDR2 is SQIVND in the germline V gene (reference sequence). CDR3 size: 17 residues. The CDR3 loop is CASSARLAADSYNEQFF. The CDR3 DNA reads as TGTGCCAGTAGTGCTCGACTAGCGGCCGACTCCTACAATGAGCAGTTCTTC.

This clone was found a few times. CDR3 in DNA: TGTGCCAGCAGCCAAGAGCGGGATGCCTCCTACAATGAGCAGTTCTTC. Encoded protein: CASSQERDASYNEQFF. The chain is built from TRBV4-2 and TRBJ2-1; maybe TRBD2 (6 bases). This CDR3 spans 16 amino acids. V was trimmed by 0 bases and J by 0 bases, leaving 9 bases between them. CDR1 and CDR2 from the germline V gene are LGHNA and YNFKEQ.

This chain joins TRBV4-2 and TRBJ2-2, with 7 bases that match TRBD2. Trimming at V came to 0 bases and at J to 0 bases, leaving 4 bases not matched to a gene. CDR1 and CDR2 from the germline V gene are LGHNA and YNFKEQ. The CDR3 has 17 amino acids. The CDR3 sequence: CASSQESGLANTGELFF. The DNA for the CDR3 is TGTGCCAGCAGCCAAGAAAGCGGACTAGCGAACACCGGGGAGCTGTTTTTT.

This clone appeared once. This rearrangement joins TRBV28 to TRBJ2-7; 13 bases line up with TRBD2. The CDR3 is 19 amino acids. V was pared by 5 bases and J by 7 bases, with 20 bases of the junction left unmatched. Germline V gene sequence: CDR1 MDHEN, CDR2 SYDVKM. The DNA of the CDR3 is TGTGCCAGCAGTCGGAGGACTAGCGGGAGTTCCGGGGGGATGAAGGAGCAGTACTTC. This gives the protein CASSRRTSGSSGGMKEQYF.

The V call is TRBV27, the J call TRBJ2-6; no reliable D call. V lost 6 bases, J lost 0 bases, and 3 bases lay in between. This CDR3 contains 13 residues. CDR1 and CDR2 from the germline V gene are MNHEY and SMNVEV (reference sequence). The DNA for the CDR3 is TGTGCCAGCAGCCTCTCTGGGGCCAACGTCCTGACTTTC. It is translated as CASSLSGANVLTF.

The V call is TRBV2, the J call TRBJ2-5; TRBD2 aligns across 10 bases. The germline CDR1 and CDR2 sequences are SNHLY and FYNNEI. The CDR3 totals 17 residues. Germline trimming cut 3 bases from V and 4 bases from J; bases unmatched to any gene: 11. The CDR3 DNA sequence: TGTGCCAGCAGTGAGGATGCTAGCGGGAGTTTTGGAGAGACCCAGTACTTC. It yields the protein CASSEDASGSFGETQYF.

The rearrangement joins TRBV5-1 to TRBJ2-2; TRBD1 matches at 7 bases. The V and J ends lost 4 bases and 6 bases, in that order; junction bases with no gene match: 12. CDR1 SGHRS and CDR2 YFSETQ come from the germline V gene. The CDR3 loop spans 16 amino acids. This CDR3 is CASSSGQVIGAGELFF. The CDR3 coding sequence is TGCGCCAGCAGCAGCGGACAGGTGATAGGCGCCGGGGAGCTGTTTTTT.

The CDR3 DNA sequence: TGTGCCAGCAGTGATGAGGTCTCCTACGAGCAGTACTTC. Protein product: CASSDEVSYEQYF. J is TRBJ2-7 and V is TRBV6-1; unclear D gene. This CDR3 is built from 13 residues. Trimming pared 3 bases from V and 0 bases from J, leaving 6 bases between. Germline-derived CDR1 and CDR2 are MNHNS and SASEGT.

V gene TRBV5-1 combines with J gene TRBJ2-7, with D unresolved. The V and J ends lost 0 bases and 1 base respectively, with 5 bases between them. Looked up from germline, CDR1 is SGHRS and CDR2 is YFSETQ. This CDR3 spans 13 amino acids. In DNA, the CDR3 is TGCGCCAGCAGCTTGGAACTGTCCTACGAGCAGTACTTC. Amino acids: CASSLELSYEQYF.

This clone was observed a few times. CDR3 coding DNA: TGTGCCAGCAGCCTACTCAGGGGGATTGGGACTGAAGCTTTCTTT. Protein: CASSLLRGIGTEAFF. This chain uses TRBV11-2 with TRBJ1-1; 7 nucleotides agree with TRBD1. With V trimmed by 5 bases and J by 5 bases, 11 bases remained unmatched. The CDR3 runs 15 residues. In germline, CDR1 is SGHAT, CDR2 FQNNGV.

The V and J genes are TRBV9 and TRBJ2-7, with 8 bases matching TRBD2. The length of the CDR3 is 17 residues. Germline CDR1 reads SGDLS; CDR2 reads YYNGEE. V lost 4 bases and J lost 2; bases outside the gene matches: 14. CDR3 protein: CASSPSTPTSVTYEQYF. In DNA form, the CDR3 reads TGTGCCAGCAGCCCCTCCACGCCGACTAGCGTGACCTACGAGCAGTACTTC. The whole variable domain, remainder taken from reference TRBV9 and TRBJ2-7, is DSGVTQTPKHLITATGQRVTLRCSPRSGDLSVYWYQQSLDQGLQFLIQYYNGEERAKGNILERFSAQQFPDLHSELNLSSLELGDSALYFCASSPSTPTSVTYEQYFGPGTRLTVT.

The rearrangement links TRBV7-8 to TRBJ1-5; tentatively, D is TRBD1 (5 bases). Germline V gene data show CDR1 as SGHVS and CDR2 as FQNEAQ. CDR3 size: 17 residues. The ends were cut back, 4 bases at V and 6 bases at J, with 22 bases in the middle. The CDR3 coding sequence is TGTGCCAGCAGCTCAAATAGGGACTATGGGAGTCCTCAGCCCCAGCATTTT. It specifies CASSSNRDYGSPQPQHF.

The chain uses TRBV25-1 and TRBJ2-7, with D maybe TRBD1 (5 bases). Deletions cut 4 bases from V and 3 bases from J, with 22 bases between. Germline V lookup: CDR1 MGHDK, CDR2 SYGVNS. CDR3 size: 17 residues. The CDR3 nucleotides are TGTGCCAGCAGTGCAGGGCCACTCGCTCCTCCGGACTACGAGCAGTACTTC. This sequence encodes CASSAGPLAPPDYEQYF.

By share, this clone ranks as medium-sized (0.01 to 0.1%). CDR3: CASSRLAGDTGELFF. The CDR3 DNA is TGTGCCAGCAGCAGACTAGCGGGAGACACCGGGGAGCTGTTTTTT. The chain combines TRBV6-4 with TRBJ2-2, with 12 bases matching TRBD2. Germline values: CDR1 MRHNA, CDR2 SNTAGT. This CDR3 comprises 15 residues. V gave up 6 bases and J gave up 3 bases; unmatched junction bases: 2.

This clone was seen more than once but under ten times. This chain connects TRBV5-1 to TRBJ2-1, with TRBD2 matching over 8 bases. Germline loops: CDR1 SGHRS, CDR2 YFSETQ. V was pared by 0 bases and J by 7 bases, with 21 bases of the junction left unmatched. The CDR3 sequence is 20 residues long. The CDR3 DNA is TGCGCCAGCAGCTTGGAGGGTACTGGATCAATTAGCGGGATACGGAATGAGCAGTTCTTC. Its translation: CASSLEGTGSISGIRNEQFF.

The table lists this clone with a few counts. This chain connects TRBV11-3 to TRBJ1-1; possibly TRBD1 for D (6 bases). The CDR3 is 13 residues long. V was clipped by 6 bases and J by 10 bases, with 18 bases between them. The germline V gene encodes CDR1 SGHNT and CDR2 YENEEA. The chain's CDR3 is CASSSGQRGGAFF. CDR3 nucleotide sequence: TGTGCCAGCAGTTCGGGACAACGAGGGGGAGCTTTCTTT.

The chain couples TRBV28 to TRBJ2-7; 11 nucleotides match TRBD2. Germline assignment: CDR1 MDHEN and CDR2 SYDVKM. With V trimmed by 8 bases and J by 5 bases, 5 bases remained unmatched. This CDR3 is 13 amino acids long. The CDR3, as DNA: TGTGCCAGCGGCCTGACTAGCGGGAACGAGCAGTACTTC. Its translation is CASGLTSGNEQYF.

This sequence joins TRBV5-1 and TRBJ2-5; tentative D call: TRBD2 (6 bases). The CDR3 totals 15 residues. Looked up from germline, CDR1 is SGHRS and CDR2 is YFSETQ. V lost 5 bases and J lost 3, with 17 bases in between. DNA of the CDR3: TGCGCCAGCAGAGCCGGGACTTCCGCCGAAGAGACCCAGTACTTC. This sequence encodes CASRAGTSAEETQYF. The whole variable domain, remainder taken from reference TRBV5-1 and TRBJ2-5, is KAGVTQTPRYLIKTRGQQVTLSCSPISGHRSVSWYQQTPGQGLQFLFEYFSETQRNKGNFPGRFSGRQFSNSRSEMNVSTLELGDSALYLCASRAGTSAEETQYFGPGTRLLVL.

The rearrangement links TRBV30 to TRBJ2-7; D possibly corresponds to TRBD2 (5 bases). The CDR3 is 12 amino acids. With 2 bases removed from V and 4 bases from J, the gap between germline ends came to 9 bases. CDR1 GTSNPN and CDR2 SVGIG come from the germline V gene (reference sequence). The chain's CDR3 is CAWSPPGYEQYF. The CDR3 DNA sequence: TGTGCCTGGAGTCCCCCGGGGTACGAGCAGTACTTC.

This clone has a handful of counts. The J gene is TRBJ2-7, the V gene TRBV4-1, with D perhaps TRBD1 (6 bases). From germline, CDR1 is MGHRA and CDR2 YSYEKL. The CDR3 loop spans 15 amino acids. The V gene lost 2 bases and the J gene lost 6 bases, with 17 bases spanning the gap. The CDR3 nucleotides are TGCGCCAGCAGCCAATCACGACAGGAGGATAGCGAGCAGTACTTC. Translating gives CASSQSRQEDSEQYF.

The V and J genes are TRBV5-6 and TRBJ2-1, with no clear D. The V gene lost 3 bases and the J gene lost 8 bases, with 18 bases spanning the gap. In germline, CDR1 is SGHDT, CDR2 YYEEEE. The CDR3 totals 15 residues. CDR3 DNA: TGTGCCAGCAGCTCCCGCCTCAGGCTCCTGGATGAGCAGTTCTTC. Protein product: CASSSRLRLLDEQFF.

In its sample, this clone was seen a few times. This chain connects TRBV14 to TRBJ1-2; D is possibly TRBD1 (5 bases). The germline V gene has CDR1 SGHDN and CDR2 FVKESK. The V gene lost 0 bases and the J gene lost 2 bases, with 10 bases spanning the gap. The CDR3 has 15 amino acids. The CDR3 coding sequence is TGTGCCAGCAGCCAAGAAGGACCAGGGAACTATGGCTACACCTTC. As protein: CASSQEGPGNYGYTF.

V and J are TRBV27 and TRBJ2-7; TRBD1 matches at 9 bases. This CDR3 spans 16 amino acids. Germline values: CDR1 MNHEY, CDR2 SMNVEV (reference sequence). Trimming cost V 6 bases and J 2 bases; bases outside gene matches: 11. In DNA, the CDR3 is TGTGCCAGCAGCGAGTTGGGACAGGGATTTCCCTACGAGCAGTACTTC. Amino acid sequence: CASSELGQGFPYEQYF.

The V gene is TRBV29-1, the J gene TRBJ2-7; TRBD1 aligns across 7 bases. This CDR3 is 14 amino acids long. The ends lost 4 bases at V and 6 bases at J; junction bases unmatched: 12. CDR1 is SQVTM, CDR2 ANQGSEA, per germline. DNA for the CDR3: TGCAGCGTTGCAGGGGGACGGGGAGTTGGCGAGCAGTACTTC. It is translated as CSVAGGRGVGEQYF.

The V and J genes are TRBV28 and TRBJ2-3, with TRBD2 matching over 10 bases. Germline CDR1 MDHEN, CDR2 SYDVKM. The length of the CDR3 is 16 residues. V was clipped by 6 bases and J by 3 bases; unmatched bases: 9. Here the CDR3 reads CASRFNLLAGTDTQYF. The CDR3 DNA reads as TGTGCCAGCAGATTCAACTTACTAGCGGGAACAGATACGCAGTATTTT.

The chain employs TRBV28 and TRBJ2-1; D not resolved. With 3 bases removed from V and 6 bases from J, the gap between germline ends came to 15 bases. This CDR3 is 15 amino acids long. CDR1 and CDR2 (germline): MDHEN, SYDVKM. The CDR3 region is CASSLSGTRLNEQFF. CDR3 bases: TGTGCCAGCAGTTTGTCCGGTACCCGACTCAATGAGCAGTTCTTC.

The rearrangement joins TRBV10-3 to TRBJ1-2, with 7 bases lining up with TRBD1. Per germline, CDR1 ENHRY and CDR2 SYGVKD. With V trimmed by 6 bases and J by 3 bases, 7 bases remained unmatched. This CDR3 comprises 14 residues. The CDR3 bases are TGTGCCATCAGCACGAACAGGGGCCACTATGGCTACACCTTC. Translated: CAISTNRGHYGYTF.